This T cell receptor beta chain was captured in a study of T-cell reconstitution after alpha-beta-depleted transplantation in children. Study-wide results and limits: Expanded graft clones, several hundred of them, were reportedly the source of alpha-beta T cells about two months after transplant.

Trimming pared 2 bases from V and 2 bases from J, leaving 10 bases between. CDR3 length: 14 residues. From germline, CDR1 is MNHEY and CDR2 SVGEGT. Unique molecular identifiers were built into the TCRbeta library. Via MiXCR, TCRdb re-called the PCR reads, giving one row per CDR3 protein. The data show approximately 1,000,000 distinct CDR3 sequences, about 26% seen once. As concerns this clonotype: The antigen is not known.

V is TRBV6-2 or TRBV6-3 and J is TRBJ2-7, with D unresolved. The material sequenced was PBMCs, mostly from graft donor cells, taken 360 days after TCRalphabeta/CD19-depleted stem cell transplant. This TCR was sampled from a boy less than two years old who had a stem cell transplant for SCID, so the T cells may come from the graft donor. CDR3 bases: TGTGCCAGCAGTTACCATGGGTCCACCTACGAGCAGTACTTC. Translating it yields CASSYHGSTYEQYF.